The clone carrying this TCR beta chain has only one observation. The antigen is undetermined. Some clones are missing from TCRdb's copy, which holds only in-frame ones; the method was immunoSEQ multiplex PCR. This sample has 150,000 to 200,000 clones, with 90% found just once. In germline, CDR1 is MNHEY, CDR2 SVGAGI. The CDR3 is 15 amino acids. Germline trimming cut 8 bases from V and 4 bases from J; bases unmatched to any gene: 11. The data derive from a study of T cell responses to AZD1222 COVID-19 vaccine. The study, taken as a whole, reports: Targets within unmutated variant regions were reportedly found for nearly half of spike-specific TCRs. Across the whole spike, CD4 TCRs peaked at regions 160-218 and 743-854. Seropositivity was recorded at baseline in only a handful of AZD1222 recipients.

The sequence came from an adult who received the MenACWY meningococcal vaccine as a control. The specimen was peripheral blood, collected 28 days after the second dose of the MenACWY control vaccine. The rearrangement joins TRBV6-5 to TRBJ1-3, with TRBD1 identical over 7 bases. The CDR3 coding sequence is TGTGCCAGCGGGTCGTTTGGGACAGTGGGAAACACCATATATTTT. This translates into CASGSFGTVGNTIYF.